This TCR beta chain was documented in a study of blood T cell repertoires in COVID-19. Study-wide background: Acute and convalescent COVID-19 specimens originated in the United States, Italy and Spain. Sample material is recorded as cDNA or gDNA derived from T cells, B-cell-depleted T cells, or PBMCs.

The Seattle patients joined while their infection was active and were tracked longitudinally afterward. The authors' processing: Estimated nucleated cell counts came from reference gene primer amplification. Repertoires were generated with immunoSEQ multiplex PCR, while TCRdb's copy carries only in-frame clones and drops some. V and J calls and clone size are copied from that table; D and trimming were computed from the DNA. This sample has around 310,000 clones; 75% to 95% occur once, and the top ten carry 6.5% to 8%. With V trimmed by 3 bases and J by 8 bases, 5 bases remained unmatched. CDR1 MGHRA and CDR2 YSYEKL come from the germline V gene. CDR3 size: 14 residues.

Sequencing was done on a sample of peripheral blood. This receptor was obtained from a woman in her 30s with COVID-19, enrolled during active disease. This chain uses TRBV4-1 with TRBJ2-1; TRBD1 agrees at 9 bases. CDR3: CASSQIQGADEQFF. CDR3 nucleotides: TGCGCCAGCAGCCAGATACAGGGGGCAGATGAGCAGTTCTTC.